Below, one TCR beta chain is given with its context. Its antigen is unknown. This sample was taken from a study of Tregs in tolerant kidney transplant recipients. Unstimulated regulatory T cells (CD4+CD25+CD127-), CD4+CD25- non-regulatory cells, CD4 and CD8 cells were FACS-sorted from thawed PBMCs. The V end was cut by 5 bases, the J end by 10 bases, with 17 bases between. CDR1 MNHNS and CDR2 SASEGT come from the germline V gene. The CDR3 is made up of 13 amino acids. Findings of the study overall: The most relevant donor-specific Treg TCRbeta repertoire apparently came from expansion with activated donor B cells. Biological reproducibility was not directly addressed, but technical replication error appeared minimal.

The table came from immunoSEQ multiplex PCR; TCRdb's copy has only in-frame clones and leaves some out. Among some 110,000 clones listed, roughly 92% were seen once. This TCR was sampled from a human donor in good health. V usage is TRBV6-1 and J usage is TRBJ1-1; possibly TRBD1 for D (5 bases). The sequenced material came from CD4+ T cells from blood. CDR3 amino acids: CASSYQGLQGAFF. The CDR3 DNA follows: TGTGCCAGCAGTTATCAGGGTCTTCAGGGAGCTTTCTTT.